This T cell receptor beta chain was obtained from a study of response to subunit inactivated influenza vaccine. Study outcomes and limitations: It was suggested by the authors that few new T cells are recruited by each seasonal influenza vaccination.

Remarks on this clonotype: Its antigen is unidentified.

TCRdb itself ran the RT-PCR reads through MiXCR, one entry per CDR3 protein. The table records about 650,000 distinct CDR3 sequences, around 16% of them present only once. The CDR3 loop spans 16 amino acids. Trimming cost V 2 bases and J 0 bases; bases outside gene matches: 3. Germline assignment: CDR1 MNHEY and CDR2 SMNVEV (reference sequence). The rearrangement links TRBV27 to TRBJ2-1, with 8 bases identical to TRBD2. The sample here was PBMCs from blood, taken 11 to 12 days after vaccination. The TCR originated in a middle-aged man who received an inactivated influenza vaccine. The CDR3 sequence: CASSLQSGSSYNEQFF. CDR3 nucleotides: TGTGCCAGCAGTTTACAGAGCGGGAGCTCCTACAATGAGCAGTTCTTC.